This entry lists 10 T cell receptor beta chains sequenced from one sample in a study of T cell repertoires in aging, cancer and after chemotherapy. Amplification of TCR beta used genomic DNA extracted from peripheral blood. Multiplex touch-down PCR with TRB-A/B primers amplified rearranged V-D-J TRB sequences. TCRdb re-called the multiplex PCR reads with MiXCR, one entry per CDR3 protein. The data hold 1,100 or so distinct CDR3 sequences, with about 30% observed a single time. The sequencing sample was made of blood. Receptors originate from a human donor with a solid tumor.

By share of the sample, this clonotype is medium-sized (0.01 to 0.1%). This CDR3 is CATRLPRNGNTEAFF. The CDR3, as DNA: TGTGCCACCCGCCTACCCCGTAACGGGAACACTGAAGCTTTCTTT. The genes are TRBV24-1 and TRBJ1-1; D call uncertain. The CDR3 sequence is 15 residues long. Trimming stripped 9 bases from V and 1 base from J, with 17 bases between. The V gene's germline CDR1 is KGHDR and CDR2 SFDVKD.

This clonotype is categorized as large. CDR3 in amino acids: CATSRDRSYEQYF. The CDR3 nucleotides read TGTGCCACCAGCAGAGATAGGTCCTACGAGCAGTACTTC. This rearrangement joins TRBV15 to TRBJ2-7; no clear D gene. The CDR3 has 13 residues. Germline CDR1 LNHNV, CDR2 YYDKDF (reference sequence). The germline V and J ends were trimmed by 0 bases and 1 base, with 4 bases remaining between them.

In its sample, this clonotype ranks as large. This rearrangement joins TRBV7-6 to TRBJ1-5; D is unclear. The CDR3 is 17 residues long. Germline V lookup: CDR1 SGHVS, CDR2 FNYEAQ. V lost 0 bases, J lost 0 bases, and 12 bases lay in between. CDR3: CASSLASAADSNQPQHF. As DNA, the CDR3 is TGTGCCAGCAGCTTAGCCTCGGCAGCCGATAGCAATCAGCCCCAGCATTTT.

This clonotype is labeled medium-sized. V gene TRBV4-3 combines with J gene TRBJ1-5; no firm D call. Between the trimmed V and J ends, which lost 3 bases and 9 bases, there was a span of 12 bases. Per the germline V gene, CDR1 is LGHNA and CDR2 is YSLEER. CDR3 length equals 13 residues. The chain's CDR3 is CASSHLREAPQHF. The CDR3 DNA reads TGCGCCAGCAGCCACTTAAGGGAAGCGCCCCAGCATTTT.

By share, this clonotype counts as medium-sized. The rearrangement links TRBV6-2 or TRBV6-3 to TRBJ2-2; 12 bases are shared with TRBD1. The germline V gene encodes CDR1 MNHEY and CDR2 SVGEGT. CDR3 length: 14 residues. The trim removed 8 bases at V and 5 bases at J, leaving 3 bases unmatched. CDR3 amino acids: CASEGQGATGELFF. Here the CDR3 DNA reads TGTGCCAGCGAGGGACAGGGGGCGACCGGGGAGCTGTTTTTT.

Details on this clonotype: A clone one base away is much larger, so this may be a read error. The chain is built from TRBV4-3 and TRBJ1-5; D is uncertain. The CDR3 is 13 amino acids. Germline-derived CDR1 and CDR2 are LGHNA and YSLEER. The CDR3 sequence is CASSHLREAPHHF. CDR3 bases: TGCGCCAGCAGCCACTTAAGGGAAGCGCCCCATCATTTT.

Comments on this clonotype: At one of its ends the junction is not consistent with the germline gene, which may arise from a read error. This sequence joins TRBV19 and TRBJ1-2, with D possibly TRBD1 on 5 matching bases. This CDR3 has 13 amino acids. Germline lookup yields CDR1 LNHDA and CDR2 SQIVND (reference sequence). The CDR3 loop reads CATGAGANYCYTF. The CDR3 DNA is TGTGCCACTGGGGCCGGAGCTAACTATTGCTACACCTTC.

This clonotype is medium-sized in the sample. The chain has TRBV7-9 and TRBJ1-1, with D tentatively TRBD1 (6 bases). The germline V gene has CDR1 SEHNR and CDR2 FQNEAQ (reference sequence). The length of the CDR3 is 12 residues. V was cut by 6 bases and J by 8 bases, with 13 bases left in between. CDR3 sequence (DNA): TGTGCCAGCAGACATGACAGGTCCGAAGCTTTCTTT. Its translation: CASRHDRSEAFF.

Relative to its sample, this clonotype is hyperexpanded. The chain is built from TRBV29-1 and TRBJ1-2, with TRBD1 matching 7 bases. The junction had 5 bases not matched to a gene; V was cut back by 4 bases and J by 6 bases. The CDR3 is 12 amino acids. Per germline, CDR1 SQVTM and CDR2 ANQGSEA. For the CDR3, the DNA is TGCAGCGTTGGACAGGGTAGGCATGGCTACACCTTC. This codes for CSVGQGRHGYTF.

V is TRBV6-5 and J is TRBJ1-2, with 9 bases lining up with TRBD1. Germline V gene lookup returns CDR1 MNHEY and CDR2 SVGAGI. CDR3 size: 16 residues. V lost 5 bases and J lost 4; bases outside the gene matches: 11. CDR3 DNA sequence: TGTGCCAGCAGTCCCTCCCCCGGACAGGGGAGCTATGGCTACACCTTC. Translation: CASSPSPGQGSYGYTF.